The 3 T cell receptor beta chains below were found in one sample sequenced in a study of T-cell memory formation after mild COVID-19. TCRdb re-called the 5' RACE reads through MiXCR, storing one row per CDR3 protein. Of 110,000 or so distinct CDR3 sequences listed, about a fifth were seen once; the top ten hold about 42%. The sample consisted of PBMCs or a T cell subset sorted from them (not recorded which). The receptors were sampled from a man between 18 and 29 years old who had mild COVID-19 (a few samples of this study predate the infection). Cell type and time point are not known.

This clonotype was observed a handful of times. J is TRBJ2-7 and V is TRBV6-2 or TRBV6-3; D might be TRBD1 or TRBD2, each matching 5 bases. The CDR3 loop spans 14 amino acids. Trimming removed 2 bases from V and 2 bases from J, with 10 bases in between. CDR1 is MNHEY, CDR2 SVGEGT, per germline. The chain's CDR3 is CASSYGRETYEQYF. Written as DNA, the CDR3 is TGTGCCAGCAGTTACGGCAGGGAGACCTACGAGCAGTACTTC.

The rearrangement uses TRBV7-9 and TRBJ2-7; a weak D match, TRBD1 (5 bases). V shed 8 bases and J shed 3 bases, with 11 bases lying between them. Looked up from germline, CDR1 is SEHNR and CDR2 is FQNEAQ (reference sequence). CDR3 length equals 12 residues. The CDR3 loop is CASGTQGYEQYV. The CDR3, as DNA: TGTGCCAGCGGAACTCAGGGCTACGAGCAGTACGTC.

The chain uses TRBV20-1 and TRBJ1-1; D call uncertain. The CDR3 is 14 amino acids. Germline loops: CDR1 DFQATT, CDR2 SNEGSKA (reference sequence). Trimming pared 5 bases from V and 7 bases from J, leaving 20 bases between. The CDR3 here is CSAGGWGSDGEAFF. CDR3 sequence (DNA): TGCAGTGCTGGCGGGTGGGGTTCAGACGGTGAAGCTTTCTTT.